This T cell receptor (beta chain) was recorded in a study of T cell repertoires in cytomegalovirus infection. CDR3 length: 15 amino acids. V shed 3 bases, J shed 8 bases, and the junction held 10 bases outside the gene matches. In germline, CDR1 is DFQATT, CDR2 SNEGSKA (reference sequence). This clonotype was counted between two and nine times. What it binds is unknown. TCRdb recomputed calls from the reads with MiXCR, one row per CDR3 protein. Of around 540,000 distinct CDR3 sequences in the sample, about 33% are singletons; the top ten hold 15% to 20%. The chain links TRBV20-1 to TRBJ2-1; 10 bases align to TRBD2. This clonotype was sampled from a human donor in good health (CMV status not recorded). Some clones in this sample may be carry-over from other donors' samples. The sequenced sample was cultured PBMCs, obtained from culture after CMV antigen stimulation. DNA of the CDR3: TGCAGTGCTAGGAATCCTAGCGGGAGATTCTATGAGCAGTTCTTC. Residues: CSARNPSGRFYEQFF.